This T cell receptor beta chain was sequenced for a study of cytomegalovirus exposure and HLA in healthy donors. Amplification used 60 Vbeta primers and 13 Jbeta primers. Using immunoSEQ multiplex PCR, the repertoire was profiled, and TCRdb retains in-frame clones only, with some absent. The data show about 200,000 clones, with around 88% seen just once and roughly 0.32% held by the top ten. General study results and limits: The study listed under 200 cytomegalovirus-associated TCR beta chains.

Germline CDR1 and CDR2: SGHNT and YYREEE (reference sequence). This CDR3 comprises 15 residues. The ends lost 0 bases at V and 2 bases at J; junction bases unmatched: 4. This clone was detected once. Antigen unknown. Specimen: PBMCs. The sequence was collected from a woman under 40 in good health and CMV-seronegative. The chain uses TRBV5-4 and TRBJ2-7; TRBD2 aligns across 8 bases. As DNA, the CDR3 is TGTGCCAGCAGCTTGGATACTAGCGGAACCTACGAGCAGTACTTC. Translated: CASSLDTSGTYEQYF.